These 25 T cell receptor beta chains were sequenced from one sample in a study of CD8+ T cells in alopecia areata. Extraction and reverse transcription of RNA yielded cDNA as the sequencing template. TCRdb's table, derived via immunoSEQ multiplex PCR, lists solely in-frame clones and lacks some. The data show 250,000 or so clones, roughly 69% seen once. Sequencing used CD4+ T cells sorted from blood, obtained at week 0. The receptors stem from a human donor with alopecia areata.

In its sample, this clone was seen many times. J is TRBJ1-3 and V is TRBV15, with no clear D. The V gene's germline CDR1 is LNHNV and CDR2 YYDKDF (reference sequence). V shed 0 bases and J shed 4 bases, with 10 bases lying between them. This CDR3 has 15 residues. The CDR3 DNA is TGTGCCACCAGCAGAGATAACGCCCAGGGAAACACCATATATTTT. It is translated as CATSRDNAQGNTIYF.

The gene calls are TRBV30 and TRBJ1-2, with D maybe TRBD1 (6 bases). In germline, CDR1 is GTSNPN, CDR2 SVGIG (reference sequence). Trimming left V 5 bases short and J 5 bases short, with 18 bases between. The CDR3 loop spans 14 amino acids. CDR3 nucleotide sequence: TGTGCCTGGCTGACGAACAGGGTCCGTTATGGCTACACCTTC. It encodes CAWLTNRVRYGYTF.

The CDR3 DNA follows: TGTGCCAGCAGTCCGCTGCGGGGCGAAGGGGGCAATCAGCCCCAGCATTTT. Amino acids: CASSPLRGEGGNQPQHF. The V gene is TRBV4-2, the J gene TRBJ1-5; D is possibly TRBD1 (5 bases). Germline assignment: CDR1 LGHNA and CDR2 YNFKEQ. CDR3 size: 17 residues. Trimming removed 6 bases from V and 2 bases from J, with 20 bases in between.

Remarks on this clone: Different DNA sequences within this sample yield the same CDR3. The chain uses TRBV30 and TRBJ2-7, with a weak D call TRBD1 (5 bases). The V end lost 0 bases, the J end lost 2 bases, and 5 bases lay between the germline ends. Germline CDR1 and CDR2: GTSNPN and SVGIG (reference sequence). The length of the CDR3 is 12 residues. CDR3 in amino acids: CAWSVGPYEQYF. CDR3 sequence (DNA): TGTGCCTGGAGTGTGGGGCCCTACGAGCAGTACTTC.

This chain uses TRBV5-1 with TRBJ2-3; no firm D call. Trimming left V 4 bases short and J 0 bases short, with 12 bases between. CDR1 SGHRS and CDR2 YFSETQ come from the germline V gene. This CDR3 is built from 15 residues. The CDR3 sequence: CASSPGFLSTDTQYF. CDR3 bases: TGCGCCAGCAGCCCCGGCTTTCTTAGCACAGATACGCAGTATTTT.

V usage is TRBV9 and J usage is TRBJ1-3; D perhaps matches TRBD1 (5 bases). The CDR3 is 16 residues long. Trimming cost V 4 bases and J 1 base, with 15 bases left between them. CDR1 is SGDLS and CDR2 is YYNGEE in the germline V gene. The CDR3 sequence is CASSPRDGQSGNTIYF. CDR3 in DNA: TGTGCCAGCAGCCCTCGGGACGGCCAATCTGGAAACACCATATATTTT.

The chain joins TRBV30 to TRBJ2-1; 12 bases match TRBD2. Trimming removed 3 bases from V and 9 bases from J; junction bases left unmatched: 0. Per the germline V gene, CDR1 is GTSNPN and CDR2 is SVGIG (reference sequence). This CDR3 region has 12 residues. This CDR3 reads CAWRGLAGEQFF. DNA of the CDR3: TGTGCCTGGAGGGGACTAGCGGGTGAGCAGTTCTTC.

The V gene is TRBV30, the J gene TRBJ1-5, with D perhaps matching TRBD1 (5 bases). The CDR3 runs to 13 residues. Trimming pared 8 bases from V and 2 bases from J, leaving 13 bases between. Germline CDR1 reads GTSNPN; CDR2 reads SVGIG (reference sequence). CDR3 amino acids: CALGQGGNQPQHF. The CDR3 DNA sequence: TGTGCCCTTGGGCAGGGCGGCAATCAGCCCCAGCATTTT.

The chain couples TRBV6-5 to TRBJ2-6; D is undetermined. Germline lookup yields CDR1 MNHEY and CDR2 SVGAGI. The CDR3 spans 15 residues. The V end was cut by 2 bases, the J end by 4 bases, with 9 bases between. The chain's CDR3 is CASSYQGPGANVLTF. In nucleotides, the CDR3 is TGTGCCAGCAGTTACCAAGGACCGGGGGCCAACGTCCTGACTTTC.

The chain joins TRBV30 to TRBJ2-5, with a weak D call TRBD2 (6 bases). CDR1 is GTSNPN, CDR2 SVGIG, per germline (reference sequence). This CDR3 has 11 residues. V lost 8 bases, J lost 5 bases, and 12 bases lay in between. The DNA of the CDR3 is TGTGCCGGAGGGTGGGGGGAGACCCAGTACTTC. Translation gives CAGGWGETQYF.

This clone has a handful of counts. The chain uses TRBV5-4 and TRBJ2-1; TRBD1 matches at 7 bases. The junction had 11 bases not matched to a gene; V was cut back by 4 bases and J by 4 bases. The CDR3 is 16 residues long. Germline CDR1 and CDR2: SGHNT and YYREEE (reference sequence). This CDR3 is CASSTLTGNIYNEQFF. As DNA, the CDR3 is TGTGCCAGCAGCACCCTGACAGGGAACATTTACAATGAGCAGTTCTTC.

Concerning this clone itself: The sample holds other DNA sequences that translate to the same CDR3. The J gene is TRBJ1-5, the V gene TRBV30; no reliable D call. Germline V gene lookup returns CDR1 GTSNPN and CDR2 SVGIG (reference sequence). V was clipped by 0 bases and J by 4 bases, with 10 bases between them. CDR3 length equals 14 residues. This chain's CDR3 is CAWSVLGRNQPQHF. CDR3 sequence (DNA): TGTGCCTGGAGTGTACTAGGTCGTAATCAGCCCCAGCATTTT.

V is TRBV7-9 and J is TRBJ2-7; TRBD1 matches at 8 bases. Looked up from germline, CDR1 is SEHNR and CDR2 is FQNEAQ (reference sequence). This CDR3 contains 13 residues. V lost 5 bases and J lost 5; bases outside the gene matches: 5. The CDR3 loop is CASSPDREDEQYF. The CDR3 DNA sequence: TGTGCCAGCAGCCCGGACAGGGAGGACGAGCAGTACTTC.

This clone showed up just once. The gene calls are TRBV10-3 and TRBJ1-1, with a possible D match to TRBD1 (6 bases). This CDR3 contains 15 residues. Trimming shortened V by 3 bases and J by 0 bases, and 11 bases separated the two germline ends. The V gene's germline CDR1 is ENHRY and CDR2 SYGVKD. This CDR3 reads CAISEPGHLNTEAFF. The CDR3 DNA reads as TGTGCCATCAGTGAACCGGGACACTTGAACACTGAAGCTTTCTTT.

The rearrangement links TRBV9 to TRBJ1-2; the D is unclear. Germline CDR1 reads SGDLS; CDR2 reads YYNGEE. The CDR3 is 13 residues long. The ends were cut back, 0 bases at V and 7 bases at J, with 10 bases in the middle. CDR3 sequence reads: CASSVGEYGGYTF. The CDR3 DNA reads TGTGCCAGCAGCGTAGGGGAATACGGTGGCTACACCTTC.

V gene TRBV29-1 combines with J gene TRBJ2-1; TRBD2 agrees at 8 bases. The germline CDR1 and CDR2 sequences are SQVTM and ANQGSEA. The ends lost 7 bases at V and 0 bases at J; junction bases unmatched: 8. The CDR3 sequence is 15 residues long. CDR3 protein: CSALSSGSSYNEQFF. The CDR3 coding sequence is TGCAGCGCTCTTTCGAGCGGGAGCTCCTACAATGAGCAGTTCTTC.

In the case of this clone: Other DNA sequences in the sample encode the same CDR3. The V and J genes are TRBV29-1 and TRBJ1-4; D not resolved. V shed 4 bases and J shed 4 bases, with 7 bases lying between them. The germline V gene has CDR1 SQVTM and CDR2 ANQGSEA. The CDR3 spans 12 residues. The CDR3 DNA follows: TGCAGCGTTGGCGGCGGTAATGAAAAACTGTTTTTT. This encodes CSVGGGNEKLFF.

This clone was seen only a few times. The chain employs TRBV30 and TRBJ1-6, with unresolved D. The V and J ends lost 5 bases and 6 bases respectively, with 14 bases between them. Germline assignment: CDR1 GTSNPN and CDR2 SVGIG (reference sequence). The CDR3 extends over 14 amino acids. The CDR3 nucleotides are TGTGCCTGGGAGTTCGGGTCGCTTAATTCACCCCTCCACTTT. Its translation is CAWEFGSLNSPLHF. Complete variable domain (other parts from reference TRBV30 and TRBJ1-6): SQTIHQWPATLVQPVGSPLSLECTVEGTSNPNLYWYRQAAGRGLQLLFYSVGIGQISSEVPQNLSASRPQDRQFILSSKKLLLSDSGFYLCAWEFGSLNSPLHFGNGTRLTVT.

This clone was observed a few times. The rearrangement joins TRBV7-9 to TRBJ1-2, with D unclear. This CDR3 region has 15 residues. In germline, CDR1 is SEHNR, CDR2 FQNEAQ (reference sequence). Trimming left V 4 bases short and J 5 bases short, with 17 bases between. CDR3 region: CASSSFSASGYGYTF. The DNA of the CDR3 is TGTGCCAGCAGCTCTTTTTCCGCCTCGGGATATGGCTACACCTTC.

The chain links TRBV6-5 to TRBJ2-7; D remains unclear. This CDR3 is built from 16 residues. Deletions cut 0 bases from V and 3 bases from J, with 15 bases between. Germline CDR1 is MNHEY and CDR2 is SVGAGI. CDR3 nucleotide sequence: TGTGCCAGCAGTTACTCGGATCTGATTCCAAGCTACGAGCAGTACTTC. It translates to CASSYSDLIPSYEQYF.

This chain uses TRBV20-1 with TRBJ1-1; D unresolved. Germline assignment: CDR1 DFQATT and CDR2 SNEGSKA (reference sequence). This CDR3 is built from 11 residues. Trimming left V 6 bases short and J 10 bases short, with 15 bases between. CDR3 in amino acids: CSADSRGRAFF. CDR3 in DNA: TGCAGTGCGGACTCCCGGGGTCGAGCTTTCTTT.

In its sample, this clone was seen a few times. The chain links TRBV6-6 to TRBJ2-5; D is undetermined. This CDR3 has 11 amino acids. Germline values: CDR1 MNHNY, CDR2 SVGAGI (reference sequence). Trimming took 2 bases from V and 2 from J, leaving 0 bases between them. CDR3 bases: TGTGCCAGCAGTTACCAAGAGACCCAGTACTTC. This gives the protein CASSYQETQYF.

As regards this clone: In the same sample, other DNA sequences code for this CDR3. The chain carries TRBV18 and TRBJ2-5; unclear D gene. V was cut by 3 bases and J by 1 base, with 6 bases left in between. Germline CDR1 is KGHSH and CDR2 is LQKENI. The CDR3 extends over 13 amino acids. The CDR3 DNA is TGTGCCAGCTCACCGAGTCTCCAAGAGACCCAGTACTTC. Protein product: CASSPSLQETQYF.

With respect to this clone: The same CDR3 also results from other DNA sequences found in this sample. This chain links TRBV30 with TRBJ2-7, with TRBD1 as a possible D gene (5 bases). This CDR3 is built from 12 residues. Germline assignment: CDR1 GTSNPN and CDR2 SVGIG (reference sequence). Trimming took 3 bases from V and 2 from J, leaving 8 bases between them. The CDR3 sequence: CAWSQGTYEQYF. The CDR3 nucleotides are TGTGCCTGGAGCCAGGGAACCTACGAGCAGTACTTC.

The chain uses TRBV5-1 and TRBJ1-1, with TRBD1 matching over 8 bases. V dropped 1 base and J dropped 0; count of bases not matched to a gene: 8. This CDR3 region has 17 residues. CDR1 is SGHRS and CDR2 is YFSETQ in the germline V gene. This CDR3 reads CASSLLPGGDMNTEAFF. In nucleotides, the CDR3 is TGCGCCAGCAGCTTGTTACCAGGGGGCGACATGAACACTGAAGCTTTCTTT.